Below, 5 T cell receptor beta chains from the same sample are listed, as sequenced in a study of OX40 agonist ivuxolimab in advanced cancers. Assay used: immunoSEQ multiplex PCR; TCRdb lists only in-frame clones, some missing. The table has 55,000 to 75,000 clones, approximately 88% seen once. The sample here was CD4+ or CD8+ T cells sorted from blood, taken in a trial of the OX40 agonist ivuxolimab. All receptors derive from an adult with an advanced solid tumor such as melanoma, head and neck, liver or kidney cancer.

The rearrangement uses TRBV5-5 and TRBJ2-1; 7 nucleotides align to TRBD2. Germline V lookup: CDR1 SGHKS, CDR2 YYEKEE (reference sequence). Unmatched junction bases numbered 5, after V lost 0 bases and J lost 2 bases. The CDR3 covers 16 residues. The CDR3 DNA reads TGTGCCAGCAGCTTGGCGACTAGCATTGCCTACAATGAGCAGTTCTTC. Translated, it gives CASSLATSIAYNEQFF.

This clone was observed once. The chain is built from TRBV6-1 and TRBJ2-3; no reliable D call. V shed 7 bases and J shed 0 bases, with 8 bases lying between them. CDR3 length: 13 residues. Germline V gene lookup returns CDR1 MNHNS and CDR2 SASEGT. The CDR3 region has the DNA TGTGCCAGCACCCAGAGTAGCACAGATACGCAGTATTTT. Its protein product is CASTQSSTDTQYF.

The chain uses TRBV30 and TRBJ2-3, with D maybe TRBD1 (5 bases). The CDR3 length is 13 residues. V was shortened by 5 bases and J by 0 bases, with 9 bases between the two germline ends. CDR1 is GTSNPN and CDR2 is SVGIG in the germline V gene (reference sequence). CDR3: CAWDSYSTDTQYF. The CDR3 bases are TGTGCCTGGGACAGCTACAGCACAGATACGCAGTATTTT.

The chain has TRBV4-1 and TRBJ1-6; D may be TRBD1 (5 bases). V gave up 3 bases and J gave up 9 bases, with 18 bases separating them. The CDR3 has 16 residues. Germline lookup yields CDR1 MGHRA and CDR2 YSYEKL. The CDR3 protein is CASSHPDSLLTSPLHF. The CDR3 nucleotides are TGCGCCAGCAGCCACCCCGACAGCCTGCTGACTTCACCCCTCCACTTT.

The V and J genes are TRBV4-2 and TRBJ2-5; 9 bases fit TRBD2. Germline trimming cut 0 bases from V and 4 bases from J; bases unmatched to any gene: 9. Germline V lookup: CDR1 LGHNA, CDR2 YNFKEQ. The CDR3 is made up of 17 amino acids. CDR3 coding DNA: TGTGCCAGCAGCCAAGATCCGGTAGCGGGAGACTCAGAGACCCAGTACTTC. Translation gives CASSQDPVAGDSETQYF.